These 13 T cell receptor beta chains came from one sample sequenced in a study of cytomegalovirus exposure and HLA in healthy donors. The PCR had 60 Vbeta and 13 Jbeta primers. Profiling relied on immunoSEQ multiplex PCR, and the TCRdb table lists in-frame clones only, not all of them. The sample yields 35,000 to 45,000 clones, of which the top ten take up around 10%. The sample taken for sequencing was PBMCs. These receptors were collected from a man aged 35-49 years in good health and CMV-seropositive.

This chain joins TRBV27 and TRBJ2-7; possibly TRBD2 for D (5 bases). Looked up from germline, CDR1 is MNHEY and CDR2 is SMNVEV (reference sequence). The V gene lost 6 bases and the J gene lost 6 bases, with 15 bases spanning the gap. CDR3 length: 13 residues. CDR3 in amino acids: CASSHPGDGEQYF. The DNA of the CDR3 is TGTGCCAGCAGCCACCCCGGGGATGGCGAGCAGTACTTC.

This chain connects TRBV30 to TRBJ1-2; 7 bases are a match to TRBD1. Germline loops: CDR1 GTSNPN, CDR2 SVGIG (reference sequence). The junction had 8 bases not matched to a gene; V was cut back by 2 bases and J by 2 bases. The CDR3 loop spans 15 amino acids. The CDR3 is CAWSSDSRGNYGYTF. CDR3 bases: TGTGCCTGGAGTTCTGATAGCAGGGGGAACTATGGCTACACCTTC. Based on the CDR3 plus reference TRBV30 and TRBJ1-2, the full variable domain is SQTIHQWPATLVQPVGSPLSLECTVEGTSNPNLYWYRQAAGRGLQLLFYSVGIGQISSEVPQNLSASRPQDRQFILSSKKLLLSDSGFYLCAWSSDSRGNYGYTFGSGTRLTVV.

The chain couples TRBV28 to TRBJ2-7; TRBD2 agrees at 8 bases. The V gene's germline CDR1 is MDHEN and CDR2 SYDVKM. CDR3 length: 14 amino acids. After removal of 2 bases from V and 1 base from J, the junction contained 1 base not matched to a gene. In DNA form, the CDR3 reads TGTGCCAGCAGTTTAATAGCGGGGTCCTACGAGCAGTACTTC. The encoded protein is CASSLIAGSYEQYF. The full variable domain, with the rest looked up from reference TRBV28 and TRBJ2-7, is DVKVTQSSRYLVKRTGEKVFLECVQDMDHENMFWYRQDPGLGLRLIYFSYDVKMKEKGDIPEGYSVSREKKERFSLILESASTNQTSMYLCASSLIAGSYEQYFGPGTRLTVT.

This chain uses TRBV15 with TRBJ1-1; D gene ambiguous. The CDR3 totals 12 residues. Germline CDR1 LNHNV, CDR2 YYDKDF (reference sequence). Deletions cut 0 bases from V and 12 bases from J, with 11 bases between. The CDR3 spells CATSRDHDKTFF. The CDR3 coding sequence is TGTGCCACCAGCAGAGATCACGACAAAACTTTCTTT.

The chain links TRBV7-9 to TRBJ2-5, with a possible D match to TRBD1 (6 bases). V dropped 6 bases and J dropped 4 bases, with 21 bases sitting between them. Germline V gene sequence: CDR1 SEHNR, CDR2 FQNEAQ (reference sequence). The CDR3 runs to 16 residues. CDR3 DNA: TGTGCCAGCAGATCACTTTGGGGGCAAGGGGGAGAGACCCAGTACTTC. Translation: CASRSLWGQGGETQYF.

Remarks on this clone: The sample contains more than one DNA sequence encoding this CDR3. This sequence joins TRBV7-3 and TRBJ2-3; D perhaps matches TRBD2 (5 bases). V lost 6 bases and J lost 5, with 18 bases in between. Germline V gene data show CDR1 as SGHTA and CDR2 as FQGTGA. CDR3 length: 15 amino acids. The chain's CDR3 is CASSPRAGGGDTQYF. In nucleotides, the CDR3 is TGTGCCAGCAGTCCTCGGGCAGGAGGAGGAGATACGCAGTATTTT.

The chain has TRBV19 and TRBJ2-3, with 9 bases that match TRBD1. Per the germline V gene, CDR1 is LNHDA and CDR2 is SQIVND (reference sequence). The CDR3 is 15 amino acids. V shed 3 bases, J shed 4 bases, and the junction held 5 bases outside the gene matches. The CDR3 is CASSIPDRGADTQYF. CDR3 coding DNA: TGTGCCAGTAGTATCCCCGACAGGGGGGCAGATACGCAGTATTTT. The full variable domain, completed using reference TRBV19 and TRBJ2-3, is DGGITQSPKYLFRKEGQNVTLSCEQNLNHDAMYWYRQDPGQGLRLIYYSQIVNDFQKGDIAEGYSVSREKKESFPLTVTSAQKNPTAFYLCASSIPDRGADTQYFGPGTRLTVL.

V usage is TRBV29-1 and J usage is TRBJ2-7; D uncertain. The ends were cut back, 4 bases at V and 0 bases at J, with 7 bases in the middle. CDR1 SQVTM and CDR2 ANQGSEA come from the germline V gene. CDR3 length: 12 residues. CDR3: CSVAQSSYEQYF. CDR3 nucleotides: TGCAGCGTTGCACAGAGCTCCTACGAGCAGTACTTC.

V and J are TRBV6-5 and TRBJ1-1; possibly TRBD1 for D (5 bases). The CDR3 has 13 residues. Germline CDR1 and CDR2: MNHEY and SVGAGI. Deletions cut 8 bases from V and 4 bases from J, with 14 bases between. The CDR3 DNA is TGTGCCAGCTCAGGGATTTTTGGCACTGAAGCTTTCTTT. Its protein product is CASSGIFGTEAFF.

The chain employs TRBV7-2 and TRBJ2-3; TRBD2 matches at 8 bases. There are 16 residues in the CDR3. From germline, CDR1 is SGHTA and CDR2 FQGNSA. J gave up 2 bases and V 7 bases, and 11 bases lay outside the gene matches. CDR3 sequence reads: CASTQSVREVTDTQYF. The DNA for the CDR3 is TGTGCCAGCACCCAATCCGTGCGGGAGGTCACAGATACGCAGTATTTT.

V and J are TRBV1 and TRBJ2-1; TRBD2 is the table's D call and was not checked against the DNA. TRBV1 is an annotated pseudogene. The CDR3 runs 17 residues. The CDR3 spells CTSSQEVKAGSSNEQFF. The CDR3 DNA reads as TGCACCAGCAGCCAAGAAGTAAAGGCGGGGTCCAGCAATGAGCAGTTCTTC.

The chain is built from TRBV12-5 and TRBJ1-5; D perhaps matches TRBD1 (6 bases). Germline-derived CDR1 and CDR2 are LGHNT and FRNRAP. The germline V and J ends were trimmed by 6 bases and 4 bases, with 16 bases remaining between them. The CDR3 length is 15 residues. The CDR3 DNA is TGTGCTAGTGGACCGGGGACATTCGCTAATCAGCCCCAGCATTTT. Its translation is CASGPGTFANQPQHF.

J is TRBJ1-1 and V is TRBV7-2; 7 bases agree with TRBD1. V lost 4 bases, J lost 0 bases, and 5 bases stayed unmatched. Germline V gene data show CDR1 as SGHTA and CDR2 as FQGNSA. This CDR3 is built from 15 residues. The DNA of the CDR3 is TGTGCCAGCAGCTGGCGGGGACAGATGAACACTGAAGCTTTCTTT. Translating it yields CASSWRGQMNTEAFF.